This TCR beta chain derives from a study of OX40 agonist ivuxolimab in advanced cancers. Study conclusions and caveats: Expanded clones were, on average, more numerous in CD8+ T cells than in CD4+.

CDR1 and CDR2 (germline): KGHSY, FQNENV. This CDR3 has 14 amino acids. The ends were cut back, 0 bases at V and 0 bases at J, with 2 bases in the middle. This clone was found once. Its target is not known. TCRdb's copy holds only in-frame clones and misses some; the assay was immunoSEQ multiplex PCR. Of approximately 58,000 clones listed, roughly 84% are singletons. The TCR sequence derives from an adult with an advanced solid tumor such as melanoma, head and neck, liver or kidney cancer. Sample: CD4+ or CD8+ T cells sorted from blood, taken in a trial of the OX40 agonist ivuxolimab. The J gene is TRBJ2-2, the V gene TRBV16; D is uncertain. Here the CDR3 DNA reads TGTGCCAGCAGCCAATCTCCGAACACCGGGGAGCTGTTTTTT. It is translated as CASSQSPNTGELFF.